Included here is one T cell receptor beta chain sequence, with context. Its antigen remains unknown. Library preparation (for TCRbeta) was performed with unique molecular identifiers. TCRdb redid the calling of the PCR reads with MiXCR, one entry per CDR3 protein. The data hold hundreds of thousands of distinct CDR3 sequences, with 11% observed a single time. J was trimmed by 5 bases and V by 0 bases; bases with no gene match: 9. The CDR3 consists of 17 residues. Germline CDR1 KGHSH, CDR2 LQKENI. This specimen comes from a study of T-cell reconstitution after alpha-beta-depleted transplantation in children. Findings and caveats of the study: Some patients owed their high day-60 TCRbeta diversity to surviving recipient T cells and thymic progenitors. T-cell numbers and diversity one year post-transplant derived largely from freshly generated T cells. Alpha-beta T cells present about two months after transplant were reported to originate from several hundred expanded graft clones.

The receptor was isolated from a child in the first two years of life with acute myeloid leukemia, due to receive a stem cell transplant. The sample was PBMCs, taken before TCRalphabeta/CD19-depleted stem cell transplant. This chain joins TRBV18 and TRBJ2-1; 8 bases match TRBD2. In nucleotides, the CDR3 is TGTGCCAGCTCACCACCGCGAGTAGCGGGAACCAACAATGAGCAGTTCTTC. It encodes CASSPPRVAGTNNEQFF.